This TCR beta chain comes out of a study of tumor-infiltrating T cells and Merkel cell polyomavirus (dated by TCRdb to 2016 to 2017). Broadly, across the study: In Merkel cell carcinoma patients, the study examined CD8+ T cells specific for the Merkel cell polyomavirus KLL epitope. TRB sequencing was performed on KLL-tetramer-sorted cells from blood or tumor-infiltrating lymphocytes in roughly 15 samples, as well as on roughly twelve matched whole-tumor samples. The majority of whole-tumor samples consisted of approximately 23-micron curls cut from formalin-fixed, paraffin-embedded tissue blocks. Patients came in at different disease stages and had a median follow-up of around 2.8 years, ranging from roughly 1.1 to 6.0 years. Of all the tumor samples in the study, one was a frozen nodal tumor digest and another was a flash-frozen core biopsy of a metastasis. Patient treatments varied, were not standardized, and included chemotherapy, radiation and immunotherapies.

V loses 4 bases at its end and J loses 6 bases; junction bases beyond the gene matches: 21. The CDR1 and CDR2 encoded by the germline V gene are SGDLS and YYNGEE. The CDR3 measures 19 amino acids from cysteine to phenylalanine. Only CDR3 DNA is held: 57 bases, read in frame from base 1. Comments on this clone: The specificity of this receptor is unknown. No base qualities exist here, and no much larger clone lies one base off it.

The library was produced with the immunoSEQ multiplex PCR assay. Genomic DNA extraction, TRB sequencing and normalization were performed by Adaptive Biotechnologies (Seattle, WA). From the authors' description of their analysis: Clonality was computed as one minus Shannon entropy of productive TRB sequences normalized by log2 of unique productive sequences. To identify KLL-specific clonotypes in tumors, TCRbeta CDR3 amino acid sequences were matched against the sequences from the tetramer-sorted sample of each patient. Held by TCRdb, this immuneACCESS table contains in-frame sequences only and omits some clones. Under half of the omission traces to an unresolved V gene where checked; the cause of the rest is unknown. D and trimming were read from the DNA, whereas the V and J calls and clone size are those reported in that table. The table for this sample lists about 25,000 clones; roughly 87% of them were counted only once. The ten largest clones take up more than 2.5% of the sample.

Summary of the overall study and its limitations: A higher fraction of KLL-specific T cells within tumors (about 1.8-18% versus roughly 0-0.15%) was associated with significantly better MCC-specific survival. A greater number of unique KLL-specific clonotypes in tumors (about 5-120 vs 0-3) was associated with a significant advantage in MCC-specific survival (P = 0.0051). KLL-specific TRB repertoires were found to be diverse and largely private, with only one public clonotype, shared by two patients, identified among fewer than 400 unique sequences. The study examined just one viral epitope, so T cells targeting other Merkel cell polyomavirus epitopes were not captured. The small sample size of the study (n of about 12 patients) is a limitation.

All patients' tumors stained robustly positive for Merkel cell polyomavirus Large T antigen by immunohistochemistry. About 12 Merkel cell carcinoma patients with robust KLL-tetramer+ populations, above 0.04% of CD8+ T cells, in blood and/or cultured TIL were included. Every patient was Caucasian, and patient ages ranged from about 50 to 80 years, with a median of roughly 62 years. Lymph node tumors were analyzed for patients with unknown primaries who presented with nodal disease, or when there was not enough primary tissue. The chain links TRBV9 with TRBJ2-1, with 8 central nucleotides matching TRBD2. The sequence was obtained from a man over 45 with Merkel cell carcinoma. Material: lymph node tissue. The CDR3 is CASSPRGGIVAAGGNEQFF. The nucleotides read TGTGCCAGCAGCCCACGGGGGGGGATAGTGGCGGCTGGGGGCAATGAGCAGTTCTTC.